These T cell receptor beta chains were read from a single sample in a study of cytomegalovirus exposure and HLA in healthy donors. Produced via immunoSEQ multiplex PCR; TCRdb's table is partial and in-frame only. The sample includes around 80,000 clones, 74% seen only once; the top ten take under 10%. The specimen was PBMCs. The receptors derive from a man in his forties or fifties in good health and CMV-seropositive. CDR3s include the opening cysteine and the closing phenylalanine or tryptophan. A D gene is named only where the DNA matches it firmly. Rows give clone size only sometimes, using once, few, many, or a class for an expanded clone.

J gene	clone size	D gene	V gene	CDR3 DNA	CDR3 protein
TRBJ2-1	.	TRBD1	TRBV6-5	TGTGCCAGCGGCCTGGGACAGGGTCGGAACAATGAGCAGTTCTTC	CASGLGQGRNNEQFF
TRBJ2-3	once	.	TRBV7-2	TGTGCCAGCAGCTTATTGGCGGGGCTTAAGTATTTT	CASSLLAGLKYF
TRBJ2-2	.	TRBD2	TRBV9	TGTGCCAGCAGCGGTTTAAGCGGGGGCTCCACCGGGGAGCTGTTTTTT	CASSGLSGGSTGELFF
TRBJ1-1	.	.	TRBV25-1	TGTGCCAGCAGTGAATGGGGCCAAAACACTGAAGCTTTCTTT	CASSEWGQNTEAFF
TRBJ1-2	.	TRBD1	TRBV6-1	TGTGCCAGCAGACCCACAGGGGGCAACTATGGCTACACCTTC	CASRPTGGNYGYTF
TRBJ2-7	.	.	TRBV11-3	TGTGCCAGCAGCTCGGCGGACGGACTATCCTACGAGCAGTACTTC	CASSSADGLSYEQYF
TRBJ1-5	.	.	TRBV5-5	TGTGCCAGCAGCTTCCGGGACTCTCTTAGCAATCAGCCCCAGCATTTT	CASSFRDSLSNQPQHF
TRBJ2-7	.	.	TRBV5-5	TGTGCCAGCAGCTCCCGGGACATATTTTACGAGCAGTACTTC	CASSSRDIFYEQYF
TRBJ1-5	.	.	TRBV5-6	TGTGCCAGCAGCTCCCGAGGCCATAGCAATCAGCCCCAGCATTTT	CASSSRGHSNQPQHF
TRBJ2-7	.	TRBD2	TRBV19	TGTGCCAGTAGTACGACTAGCGGGAGATTCGACGAGCAGTACTTC	CASSTTSGRFDEQYF
TRBJ2-7	.	.	TRBV2	TGTGCCGGATTACAGGCCCGGAACAGCGAGCAGTACTTC	CAGLQARNSEQYF
TRBJ1-1	once	.	TRBV2	TGTGCCAGCAGTGGGGAGGGCAGGAGCAACACTGAAGCTTTCTTT	CASSGEGRSNTEAFF
TRBJ2-3	few	.	TRBV5-1	TGCGCCAGCAGCTTGGAAGCGGACACAGATACGCAGTATTTT	CASSLEADTDTQYF
TRBJ1-5	.	TRBD1	TRBV7-6	TGTGCCAGCAGCGTTAACAGGGGGCCGACTCAGCCCCAGCATTTT	CASSVNRGPTQPQHF
TRBJ1-4	.	.	TRBV7-9	TGTTCCAGCAGCTTAGTCTCGGCGGGTGGAGAAAAACTGTTTTTT	CSSSLVSAGGEKLFF
TRBJ1-6	.	TRBD1	TRBV6-6	TGTGCCAGCATCCAGGCGGGATCCAGGGGGGATTCACCCCTCCACTTT	CASIQAGSRGDSPLHF